The entry below describes one TCR beta chain. Its antigen remains unknown. These data are taken from a study of shared clonotypes between healthy human individuals. For the study at large: Used for every donor were three CD4 naive, three CD4 memory, two CD8 naive and one CD8 memory plate.

Study results and caveats: Few donors limited the genetic and exposure-history diversity represented.

Sequencing was performed with immunoSEQ multiplex PCR; in TCRdb, only in-frame clones are kept and a portion is missing. The sample has over 2 million clones, around 92% seen once. Subsets obtained from CD4+ cells comprised CD45RA+ naive and CD45RA-negative memory cells. Germline CDR1 and CDR2: SEHNR and FQNEAQ (reference sequence). Deletions cut 6 bases from V and 5 bases from J, with 9 bases between. CDR3 length: 12 residues. This receptor was identified in a young man in good health. Some clones in this sample may be carry-over from other donors' samples. This sequence joins TRBV7-9 and TRBJ2-3, with D uncertain. The sequenced sample was naive CD4+ T cells from PBMCs. Subset specified: CD45RA+ positively selected. In DNA form, the CDR3 reads TGTGCCAGCAGAAACTGGGGAGATACGCAGTATTTT. Amino acid sequence: CASRNWGDTQYF.